Listed below are T cell receptor beta chains from one sample, sequenced in a study of shared clonotypes between healthy human individuals. Data came from immunoSEQ multiplex PCR; TCRdb stores just in-frame clones and leaves some out. The data contain about 1.1 million clones, roughly 77% of them seen just once; the ten biggest clones take up 0.89%. The specimen sequenced was memory CD4+ T cells from PBMCs. The receptor source for this set is a man aged 18-30 years in good health. Some clones in this sample may be carry-over from other donors' samples. CDR3s include the opening cysteine and the closing phenylalanine or tryptophan. A D gene is named only where the DNA matches it firmly. Clone size is not always given. Where it is, it says once, few, many or a class for expanded clones.

len: 13
d_gene: .
abundance: few
v_gene: TRBV27
j_gene: TRBJ1-4
CDR3aa: CASSLASNEKLFF
CDR3nt: TGTGCCAGCAGTTTAGCGTCTAATGAAAAACTGTTTTTT

len: 14
d_gene: .
abundance: few
v_gene: TRBV27
j_gene: TRBJ1-2
CDR3aa: CASSRGGQPYGYTF
CDR3nt: TGTGCCAGCAGCCGAGGGGGGCAGCCCTATGGCTACACCTTC

len: 13
d_gene: .
abundance: .
v_gene: TRBV2
j_gene: TRBJ2-7
CDR3aa: CASAGGLTYEQYF
CDR3nt: TGTGCCAGCGCCGGCGGGCTGACCTACGAGCAGTACTTC

len: 9
d_gene: .
abundance: .
v_gene: TRBV27
j_gene: TRBJ2-5
CDR3aa: CASRETQYF
CDR3nt: TGTGCCAGCAGGGAGACCCAGTACTTC

len: 15
d_gene: .
abundance: .
v_gene: TRBV25-1
j_gene: TRBJ1-2
CDR3aa: CASSESGGPNYGYTF
CDR3nt: TGTGCCAGCAGTGAATCAGGTGGGCCGAACTATGGCTACACCTTC

len: 13
d_gene: .
abundance: .
v_gene: TRBV6-1
j_gene: TRBJ1-5
CDR3aa: CASSEFGHQPQHF
CDR3nt: TGTGCCAGCAGTGAATTCGGGCATCAGCCCCAGCATTTT

len: 16
d_gene: .
abundance: .
v_gene: TRBV9
j_gene: TRBJ2-3
CDR3aa: CASSVSPGSGTDTQYF
CDR3nt: TGTGCCAGCAGCGTAAGTCCGGGCAGCGGCACAGATACGCAGTATTTT

len: 12
d_gene: .
abundance: .
v_gene: TRBV27
j_gene: TRBJ1-5
CDR3aa: CASSRVNQPQHF
CDR3nt: TGTGCCAGCAGTCGAGTCAATCAGCCCCAGCATTTT

len: 15
d_gene: TRBD2
abundance: .
v_gene: TRBV28
j_gene: TRBJ2-1
CDR3aa: CASSLSTSGRNEQFF
CDR3nt: TGTGCCAGCAGTTTATCGACTAGCGGGAGGAATGAGCAGTTCTTC

len: 15
d_gene: TRBD1
abundance: .
v_gene: TRBV4-1
j_gene: TRBJ1-4
CDR3aa: CASSPRTGGNEKLFF
CDR3nt: TGCGCCAGCAGCCCCAGGACAGGCGGTAATGAAAAACTGTTTTTT

len: 15
d_gene: TRBD1
abundance: few
v_gene: TRBV4-2
j_gene: TRBJ2-3
CDR3aa: CASSHRDREADTQYF
CDR3nt: TGTGCCAGCAGCCACCGGGACAGGGAAGCAGATACGCAGTATTTT

len: 14
d_gene: TRBD1
abundance: .
v_gene: TRBV7-9
j_gene: TRBJ1-2
CDR3aa: CASSPTGGEGGYTF
CDR3nt: TGTGCCAGCAGCCCGACAGGGGGCGAGGGGGGCTACACCTTC

len: 14
d_gene: .
abundance: many
v_gene: TRBV6-6
j_gene: TRBJ2-5
CDR3aa: CASIPRVNQETQYF
CDR3nt: TGTGCCAGCATCCCCCGGGTTAACCAAGAGACCCAGTACTTC

len: 15
d_gene: .
abundance: .
v_gene: TRBV7-9
j_gene: TRBJ1-1
CDR3aa: CASSPSGLWNTEAFF
CDR3nt: TGTGCCAGCAGCCCCTCTGGGCTGTGGAACACTGAAGCTTTCTTT

len: 14
d_gene: .
abundance: .
v_gene: TRBV6-6
j_gene: TRBJ2-5
CDR3aa: CASSYQGYQETQYF
CDR3nt: TGTGCCAGCAGTTACCAGGGGTACCAAGAGACCCAGTACTTC

len: 11
d_gene: .
abundance: .
v_gene: TRBV28
j_gene: TRBJ2-7
CDR3aa: CATGVPYEQYF
CDR3nt: TGTGCGACCGGGGTCCCCTACGAGCAGTACTTC

len: 16
d_gene: .
abundance: few
v_gene: TRBV5-1
j_gene: TRBJ1-2
CDR3aa: CASSSGIQSSNYGYTF
CDR3nt: TGCGCCAGCAGCTCAGGTATCCAATCCTCCAACTATGGCTACACCTTC

len: 12
d_gene: .
abundance: .
v_gene: TRBV2
j_gene: TRBJ2-2
CDR3aa: CAGRANTGELFF
CDR3nt: TGTGCCGGCCGGGCGAACACCGGGGAGCTGTTTTTT

len: 12
d_gene: .
abundance: .
v_gene: TRBV6-6
j_gene: TRBJ2-7
CDR3aa: CASSFGQYEQYF
CDR3nt: TGTGCCAGCAGCTTTGGACAATACGAGCAGTACTTC

len: 13
d_gene: .
abundance: once
v_gene: TRBV27
j_gene: TRBJ1-4
CDR3aa: CASSSGLGEKLFF
CDR3nt: TGTGCCAGCAGTTCCGGGCTGGGTGAAAAACTGTTTTTT

len: 15
d_gene: TRBD2
abundance: .
v_gene: TRBV5-1
j_gene: TRBJ2-1
CDR3aa: CASSLDGTSINEQFF
CDR3nt: TGCGCCAGCAGCTTGGACGGGACTAGCATCAATGAGCAGTTCTTC

len: 14
d_gene: TRBD1
abundance: .
v_gene: TRBV5-1
j_gene: TRBJ1-4
CDR3aa: CASSPTGENEKLFF
CDR3nt: TGCGCCAGCAGCCCGACAGGGGAAAATGAAAAACTGTTTTTT

len: 14
d_gene: TRBD1
abundance: .
v_gene: TRBV5-1
j_gene: TRBJ2-4
CDR3aa: CASSSQGFENIQYF
CDR3nt: TGCGCCAGCAGCTCACAGGGGTTTGAAAACATTCAGTACTTC

len: 13
d_gene: .
abundance: once
v_gene: TRBV28
j_gene: TRBJ2-5
CDR3aa: CASRRQRQETQYF
CDR3nt: TGTGCCAGCAGGCGACAGAGACAAGAGACCCAGTACTTC

len: 14
d_gene: TRBD1
abundance: .
v_gene: TRBV7-6
j_gene: TRBJ2-7
CDR3aa: CASSPPGQGSEQYF
CDR3nt: TGTGCCAGCAGCCCGCCGGGACAGGGAAGCGAGCAGTACTTC

len: 13
d_gene: .
abundance: .
v_gene: TRBV28
j_gene: TRBJ1-2
CDR3aa: CASTTSGAYGYTF
CDR3nt: TGTGCCAGCACCACCTCCGGGGCCTATGGCTACACCTTC

len: 11
d_gene: .
abundance: .
v_gene: TRBV27
j_gene: TRBJ1-3
CDR3aa: CASSPRNTIYF
CDR3nt: TGTGCCAGCAGTCCCCGAAACACCATATATTTT

len: 15
d_gene: TRBD2
abundance: .
v_gene: TRBV18
j_gene: TRBJ2-7
CDR3aa: CASSELAGEAYEQYF
CDR3nt: TGTGCCAGCTCAGAACTAGCGGGGGAGGCCTACGAGCAGTACTTC

len: 10
d_gene: .
abundance: few
v_gene: TRBV2
j_gene: TRBJ1-1
CDR3aa: CASKTVEAFF
CDR3nt: TGTGCCAGCAAGACGGTTGAAGCTTTCTTT

len: 12
d_gene: .
abundance: once
v_gene: TRBV18
j_gene: TRBJ1-2
CDR3aa: CASSPSGTGYTF
CDR3nt: TGTGCCAGCTCGCCTTCAGGGACCGGCTACACCTTC

len: 15
d_gene: .
abundance: .
v_gene: TRBV5-1
j_gene: TRBJ2-1
CDR3aa: CASRYGTPKFNEQFF
CDR3nt: TGCGCCAGCAGGTACGGGACTCCCAAATTTAATGAGCAGTTCTTC

len: 13
d_gene: .
abundance: .
v_gene: TRBV5-4
j_gene: TRBJ1-2
CDR3aa: CASGEQHNYGYTF
CDR3nt: TGTGCCAGCGGGGAACAGCATAACTATGGCTACACCTTC

len: 14
d_gene: .
abundance: .
v_gene: TRBV7-3
j_gene: TRBJ2-2
CDR3aa: CASSLAPNTGELFF
CDR3nt: TGTGCCAGCAGCTTAGCTCCGAACACCGGGGAGCTGTTTTTT

len: 15
d_gene: TRBD2
abundance: .
v_gene: TRBV5-6
j_gene: TRBJ2-5
CDR3aa: CASSSRTSGGETQYF
CDR3nt: TGTGCCAGCAGCTCCCGGACTAGCGGTGGGGAGACCCAGTACTTC

len: 14
d_gene: .
abundance: many
v_gene: TRBV11-1
j_gene: TRBJ1-1
CDR3aa: CASSLPTGGTEAFF
CDR3nt: TGTGCCAGCAGCTTACCGACTGGGGGCACTGAAGCTTTCTTT

len: 19
d_gene: TRBD2
abundance: .
v_gene: TRBV5-4
j_gene: TRBJ2-5
CDR3aa: CASSLNYKAGGRYQETQYF
CDR3nt: TGTGCCAGCAGCTTGAATTATAAGGCGGGAGGGAGGTACCAAGAGACCCAGTACTTC

len: 17
d_gene: .
abundance: once
v_gene: TRBV7-8
j_gene: TRBJ2-4
CDR3aa: CASSFAYRGAAKNIQYF
CDR3nt: TGTGCCAGCAGCTTCGCTTATCGGGGGGCGGCCAAAAACATTCAGTACTTC

len: 14
d_gene: .
abundance: few
v_gene: TRBV2
j_gene: TRBJ1-1
CDR3aa: CASSEGTANTEAFF
CDR3nt: TGTGCCAGCAGTGAAGGGACGGCGAACACTGAAGCTTTCTTT

len: 15
d_gene: TRBD1
abundance: .
v_gene: TRBV2
j_gene: TRBJ1-4
CDR3aa: CASSAQGATNEKLFF
CDR3nt: TGTGCCAGCAGTGCACAGGGGGCAACTAATGAAAAACTGTTTTTT

len: 15
d_gene: .
abundance: .
v_gene: TRBV2
j_gene: TRBJ1-6
CDR3aa: CASTPAPTYNSPLHF
CDR3nt: TGTGCCAGCACACCAGCGCCTACTTATAATTCACCCCTCCACTTT

len: 14
d_gene: .
abundance: few
v_gene: TRBV4-1
j_gene: TRBJ1-1
CDR3aa: CASRTGQSNTEAFF
CDR3nt: TGCGCCAGCAGAACGGGACAATCGAACACTGAAGCTTTCTTT

len: 13
d_gene: TRBD2
abundance: .
v_gene: TRBV27
j_gene: TRBJ2-7
CDR3aa: CASSLFASGAQYF
CDR3nt: TGTGCCAGCAGTTTATTCGCTAGCGGTGCCCAGTACTTC

len: 14
d_gene: .
abundance: once
v_gene: TRBV11-2
j_gene: TRBJ1-1
CDR3aa: CASSSPWGQNEAFF
CDR3nt: TGTGCCAGCAGCTCCCCCTGGGGACAAAATGAAGCTTTCTTT

len: 16
d_gene: .
abundance: .
v_gene: TRBV28
j_gene: TRBJ2-3
CDR3aa: CASSFGTPKGGYTQYF
CDR3nt: TGTGCCAGCAGTTTTGGGACACCAAAGGGGGGATATACGCAGTATTTT